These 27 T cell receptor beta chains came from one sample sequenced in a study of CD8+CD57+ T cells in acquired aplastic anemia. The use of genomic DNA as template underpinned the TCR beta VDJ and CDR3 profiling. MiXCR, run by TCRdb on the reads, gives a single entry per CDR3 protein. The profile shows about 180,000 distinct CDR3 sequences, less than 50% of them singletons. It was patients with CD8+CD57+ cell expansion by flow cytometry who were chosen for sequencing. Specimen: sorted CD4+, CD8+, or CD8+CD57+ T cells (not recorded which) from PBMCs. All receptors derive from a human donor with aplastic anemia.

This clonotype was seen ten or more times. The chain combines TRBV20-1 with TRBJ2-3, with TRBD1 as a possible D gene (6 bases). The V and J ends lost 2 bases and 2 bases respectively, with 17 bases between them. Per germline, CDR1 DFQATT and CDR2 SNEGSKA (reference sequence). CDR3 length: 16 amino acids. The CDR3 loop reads CSARPREDRLTDTQYF. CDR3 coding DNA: TGCAGTGCTAGACCCCGCGAGGACAGACTCACAGATACGCAGTATTTT.

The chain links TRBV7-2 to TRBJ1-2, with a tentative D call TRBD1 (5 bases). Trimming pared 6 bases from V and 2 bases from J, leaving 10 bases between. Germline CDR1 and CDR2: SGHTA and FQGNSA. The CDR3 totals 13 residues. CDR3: CASSPDNNYGYTF. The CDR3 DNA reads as TGTGCCAGCAGTCCGGACAACAACTATGGCTACACCTTC.

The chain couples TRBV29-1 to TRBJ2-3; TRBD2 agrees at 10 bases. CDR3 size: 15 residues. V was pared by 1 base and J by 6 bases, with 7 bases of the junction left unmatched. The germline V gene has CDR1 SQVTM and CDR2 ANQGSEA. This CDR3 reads CSVEAAGGPMDTQYF. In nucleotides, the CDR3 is TGCAGCGTTGAAGCAGCGGGAGGGCCAATGGATACGCAGTATTTT.

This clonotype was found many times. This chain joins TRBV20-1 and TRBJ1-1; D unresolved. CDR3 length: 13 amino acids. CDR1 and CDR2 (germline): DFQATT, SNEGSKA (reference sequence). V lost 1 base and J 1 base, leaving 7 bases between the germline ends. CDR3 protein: CSARADGNTEAFF. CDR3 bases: TGCAGTGCTAGAGCGGACGGGAACACTGAAGCTTTCTTT.

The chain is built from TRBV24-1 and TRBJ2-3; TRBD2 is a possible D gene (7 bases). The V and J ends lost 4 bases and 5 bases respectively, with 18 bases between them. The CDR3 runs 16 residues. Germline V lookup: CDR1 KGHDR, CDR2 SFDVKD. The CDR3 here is CATSDVREGGGDTQYF. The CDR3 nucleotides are TGTGCCACCAGTGACGTCAGGGAGGGGGGTGGAGATACGCAGTATTTT.

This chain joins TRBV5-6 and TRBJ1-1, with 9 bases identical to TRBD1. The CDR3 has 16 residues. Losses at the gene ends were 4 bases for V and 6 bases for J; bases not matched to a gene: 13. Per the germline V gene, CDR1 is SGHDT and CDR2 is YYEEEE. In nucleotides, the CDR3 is TGTGCCAGCAGCCAAACCGGGACAGGGTTTTTCGCTGAAGCTTTCTTT. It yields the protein CASSQTGTGFFAEAFF. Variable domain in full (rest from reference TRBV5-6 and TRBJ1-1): DAGVTQSPTHLIKTRGQQVTLRCSPKSGHDTVSWYQQALGQGPQFIFQYYEEEERQRGNFPDRFSGHQFPNYSSELNVNALLLGDSALYLCASSQTGTGFFAEAFFGQGTRLTVV.

The CDR3 nucleotides read TGCAGTGCCGGGACAGGCCCATGGTCACCCCTCCACTTT. Translation: CSAGTGPWSPLHF. The chain has TRBV20-1 and TRBJ1-6, with TRBD1 matching over 8 bases. V dropped 6 bases and J dropped 10; count of bases not matched to a gene: 8. This CDR3 spans 13 amino acids. CDR1 and CDR2 from the germline V gene are DFQATT and SNEGSKA (reference sequence).

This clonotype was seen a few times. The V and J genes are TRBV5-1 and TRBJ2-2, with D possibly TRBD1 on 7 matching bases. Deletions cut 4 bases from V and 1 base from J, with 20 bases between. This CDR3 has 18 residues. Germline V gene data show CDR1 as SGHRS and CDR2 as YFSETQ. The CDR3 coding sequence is TGCGCCAGCAGCCCGGAAGGAGGGGGCGCGGGGAACACCGGGGAGCTGTTTTTT. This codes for CASSPEGGGAGNTGELFF. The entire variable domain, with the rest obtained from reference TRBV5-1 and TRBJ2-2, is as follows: KAGVTQTPRYLIKTRGQQVTLSCSPISGHRSVSWYQQTPGQGLQFLFEYFSETQRNKGNFPGRFSGRQFSNSRSEMNVSTLELGDSALYLCASSPEGGGAGNTGELFFGEGSRLTVL.

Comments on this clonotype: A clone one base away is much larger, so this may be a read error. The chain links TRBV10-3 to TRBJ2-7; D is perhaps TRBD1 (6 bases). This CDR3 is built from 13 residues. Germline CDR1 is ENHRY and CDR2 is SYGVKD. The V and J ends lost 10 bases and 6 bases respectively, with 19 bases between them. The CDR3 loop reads CANTLQGLGEQYF. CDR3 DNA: TGTGCCAACACCCTCCAGGGGCTAGGCGAGCAGTACTTC.

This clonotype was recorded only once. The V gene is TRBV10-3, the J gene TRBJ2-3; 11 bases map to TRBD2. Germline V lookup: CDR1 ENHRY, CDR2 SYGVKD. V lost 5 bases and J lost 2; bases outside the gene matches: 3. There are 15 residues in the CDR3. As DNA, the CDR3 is TGTGCCATCAGTTTAGCGGGAGGGGTCACAGATACGCAGTATTTT. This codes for CAISLAGGVTDTQYF.

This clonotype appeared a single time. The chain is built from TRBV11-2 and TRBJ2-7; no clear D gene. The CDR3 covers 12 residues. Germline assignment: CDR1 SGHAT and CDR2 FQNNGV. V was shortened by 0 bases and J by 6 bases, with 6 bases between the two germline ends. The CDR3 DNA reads TGTGCCAGCAGCTTAGAACGGAGCGAGCAGTACTTC. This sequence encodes CASSLERSEQYF.

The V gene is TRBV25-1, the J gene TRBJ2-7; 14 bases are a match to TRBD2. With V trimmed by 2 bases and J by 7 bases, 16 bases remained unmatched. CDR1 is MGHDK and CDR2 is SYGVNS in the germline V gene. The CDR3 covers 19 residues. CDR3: CASSEPGLAGGGQVGEQYF. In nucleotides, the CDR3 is TGTGCCAGCAGTGAACCCGGACTAGCGGGGGGAGGACAGGTAGGGGAGCAGTACTTC.

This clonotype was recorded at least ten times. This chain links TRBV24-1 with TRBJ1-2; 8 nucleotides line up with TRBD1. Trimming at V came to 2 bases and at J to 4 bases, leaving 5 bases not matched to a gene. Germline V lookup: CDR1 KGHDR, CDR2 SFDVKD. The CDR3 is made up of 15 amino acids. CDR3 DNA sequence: TGTGCCACCAGTGATTCCCCTACAGGGGGCTATGGCTACACCTTC. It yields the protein CATSDSPTGGYGYTF.

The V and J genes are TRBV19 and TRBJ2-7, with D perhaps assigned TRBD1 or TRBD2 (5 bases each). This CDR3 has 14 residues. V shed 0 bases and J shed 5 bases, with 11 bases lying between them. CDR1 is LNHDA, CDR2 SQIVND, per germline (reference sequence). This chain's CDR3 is CASSIDPGTHEQYF. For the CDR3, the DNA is TGTGCCAGTAGTATAGATCCAGGGACCCACGAGCAGTACTTC.

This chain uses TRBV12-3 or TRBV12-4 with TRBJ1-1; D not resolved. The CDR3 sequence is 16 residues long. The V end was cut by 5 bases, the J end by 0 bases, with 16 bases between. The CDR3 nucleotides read TGTGCCAGCAGTCTACCCAAGACAAGGATGAACACTGAAGCTTTCTTT. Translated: CASSLPKTRMNTEAFF.

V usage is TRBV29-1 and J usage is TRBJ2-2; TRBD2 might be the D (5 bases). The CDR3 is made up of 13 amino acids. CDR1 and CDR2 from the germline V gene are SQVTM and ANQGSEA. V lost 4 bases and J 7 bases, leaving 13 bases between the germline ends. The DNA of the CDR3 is TGCAGCGTTGTTTCAGCGGTGAACGGGGAGCTGTTTTTT. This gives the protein CSVVSAVNGELFF.

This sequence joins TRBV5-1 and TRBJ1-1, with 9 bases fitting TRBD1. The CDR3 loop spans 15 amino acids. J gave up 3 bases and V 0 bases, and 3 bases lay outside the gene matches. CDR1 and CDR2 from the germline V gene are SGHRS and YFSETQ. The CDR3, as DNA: TGCGCCAGCAGCTTGGCCGGGACAGGGTACACTGAAGCTTTCTTT. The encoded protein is CASSLAGTGYTEAFF. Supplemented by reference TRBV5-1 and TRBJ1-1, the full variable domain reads KAGVTQTPRYLIKTRGQQVTLSCSPISGHRSVSWYQQTPGQGLQFLFEYFSETQRNKGNFPGRFSGRQFSNSRSEMNVSTLELGDSALYLCASSLAGTGYTEAFFGQGTRLTVV.

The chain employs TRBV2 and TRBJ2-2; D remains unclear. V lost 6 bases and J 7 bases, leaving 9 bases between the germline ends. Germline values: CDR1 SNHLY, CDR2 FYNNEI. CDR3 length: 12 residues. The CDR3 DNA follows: TGTGCCAGCAGGGCAGAAGGCGGGGAGCTGTTTTTT. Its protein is CASRAEGGELFF. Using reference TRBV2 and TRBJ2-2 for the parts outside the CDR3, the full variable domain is EPEVTQTPSHQVTQMGQEVILRCVPISNHLYFYWYRQILGQKVEFLVSFYNNEISEKSEIFDDQFSVERPDGSNFTLKIRSTKLEDSAMYFCASRAEGGELFFGEGSRLTVL.

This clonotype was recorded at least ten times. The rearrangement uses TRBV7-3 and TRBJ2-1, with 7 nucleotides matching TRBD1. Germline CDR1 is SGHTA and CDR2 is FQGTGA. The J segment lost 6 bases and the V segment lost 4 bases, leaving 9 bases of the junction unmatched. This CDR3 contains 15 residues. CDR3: CASSSWDRNSNEQFF. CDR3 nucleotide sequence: TGTGCCAGCAGCTCCTGGGACAGAAATTCCAATGAGCAGTTCTTC.

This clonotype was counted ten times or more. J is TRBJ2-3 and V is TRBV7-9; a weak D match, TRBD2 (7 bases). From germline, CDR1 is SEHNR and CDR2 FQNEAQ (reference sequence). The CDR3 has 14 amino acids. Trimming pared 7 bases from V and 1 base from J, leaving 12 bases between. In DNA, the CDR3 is TGTGCCAGCACTCAAGGGGGGGGCACAGATACGCAGTATTTT. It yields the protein CASTQGGGTDTQYF.

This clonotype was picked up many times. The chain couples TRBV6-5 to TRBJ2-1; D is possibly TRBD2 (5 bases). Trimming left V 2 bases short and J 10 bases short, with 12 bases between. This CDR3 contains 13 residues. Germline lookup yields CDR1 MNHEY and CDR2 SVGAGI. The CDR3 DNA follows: TGTGCCAGCAGTTACCGCGAGACTAACGAGCAGTTCTTC. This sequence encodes CASSYRETNEQFF.

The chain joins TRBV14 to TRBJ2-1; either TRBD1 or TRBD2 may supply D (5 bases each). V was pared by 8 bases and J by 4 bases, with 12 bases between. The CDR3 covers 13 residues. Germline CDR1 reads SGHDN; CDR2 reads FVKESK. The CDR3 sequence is CASRGAVYNEQFF. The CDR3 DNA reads TGTGCCAGCCGAGGGGCCGTGTACAATGAGCAGTTCTTC.

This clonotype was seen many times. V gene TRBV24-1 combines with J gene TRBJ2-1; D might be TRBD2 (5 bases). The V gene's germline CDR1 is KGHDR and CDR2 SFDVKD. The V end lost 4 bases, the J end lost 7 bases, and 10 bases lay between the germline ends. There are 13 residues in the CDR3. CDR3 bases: TGTGCCACCAGTGACTCACAGCGGAATGAGCAGTTCTTC. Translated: CATSDSQRNEQFF.

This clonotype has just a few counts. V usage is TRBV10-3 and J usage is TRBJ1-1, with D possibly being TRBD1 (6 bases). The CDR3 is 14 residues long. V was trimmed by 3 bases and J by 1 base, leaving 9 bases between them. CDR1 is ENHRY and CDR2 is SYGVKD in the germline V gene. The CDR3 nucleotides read TGTGCCATCAGTGATAGGGGGAGGAACACTGAAGCTTTCTTT. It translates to CAISDRGRNTEAFF.

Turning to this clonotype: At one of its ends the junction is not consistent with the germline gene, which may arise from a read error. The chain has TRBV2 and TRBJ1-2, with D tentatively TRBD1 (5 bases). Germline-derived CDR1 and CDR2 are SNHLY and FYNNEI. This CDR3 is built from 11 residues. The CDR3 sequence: CASNGGYGHTF. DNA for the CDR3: TGTGCCAGCAATGGGGGGTATGGCCACACCTTC.

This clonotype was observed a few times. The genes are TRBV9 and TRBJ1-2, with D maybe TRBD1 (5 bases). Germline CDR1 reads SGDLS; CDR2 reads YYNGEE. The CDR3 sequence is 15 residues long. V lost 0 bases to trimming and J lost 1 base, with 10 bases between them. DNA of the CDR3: TGTGCCAGCAGCGTAGCTCCAGGGAGTAACTATGGCTACACCTTC. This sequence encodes CASSVAPGSNYGYTF.

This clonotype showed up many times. The CDR3 nucleotides are TGTGCCATCAGTGACAGGCGAGGAGGAGACTATGGCTACACCTTC. Translated, it gives CAISDRRGGDYGYTF. The V and J genes are TRBV10-3 and TRBJ1-2; no definite D call. Germline V CDR1 and CDR2: ENHRY, SYGVKD. CDR3 length: 15 residues. V dropped 3 bases and J dropped 3 bases, with 14 bases sitting between them.